The clone carrying this T cell receptor (beta chain) was seen ten or more times. Its antigen is unknown. Using its own MiXCR run on the 5' RACE reads, TCRdb lists one record per CDR3 protein. The table shows around 220,000 distinct CDR3 sequences, with more than 9% occurring only once. The record originates from a study of identical twins. Findings and caveats of the study: Twin-shared out-of-frame alpha sequences were enriched for low generation probability. There is a chance that invariant MAIT and iNKT cells partially muddied zero-insertion analyses. Insertions ran lower in abundant cord blood beta clonotypes, though not in memory repertoires.

Sequencing input: memory T cells sorted from blood. The origin of this receptor is a man aged 45-60 years in good health.

As DNA, the CDR3 is TGTGCCAGCAGTTCCAGGACAGGGCCCCCCGGAAAGCTGTTTTTT. Protein product: CASSSRTGPPGKLFF. The V gene is TRBV12-3 or TRBV12-4, the J gene TRBJ2-2; 8 nucleotides align to TRBD1. The CDR3 is made up of 15 amino acids. With V trimmed by 4 bases and J by 12 bases, 13 bases remained unmatched.